These 15 T cell receptor beta chains came from one sample sequenced in a study of CD8 T cells in Susac syndrome. RNA, at roughly 0.5 to 1 ug, was reverse transcribed with random hexamers. From the immunoSEQ multiplex PCR reads, TCRdb called clonotypes with MiXCR, one entry per CDR3 protein. The repertoire holds approximately 200,000 distinct CDR3 sequences, with roughly 94% as singletons. Sequencing used CD4+ T cells from PBMCs. These receptor sequences come from a human donor with multiple sclerosis.

V usage is TRBV5-1 and J usage is TRBJ2-1; 11 nucleotides align to TRBD2. Germline CDR1 SGHRS, CDR2 YFSETQ. V shed 5 bases, J shed 2 bases, and the junction held 12 bases outside the gene matches. The CDR3 extends over 18 amino acids. This CDR3 reads CASSTTGTSGEAYNEQFF. The CDR3 nucleotides read TGCGCCAGCAGTACAACCGGGACTAGCGGAGAAGCCTACAATGAGCAGTTCTTC.

The chain uses TRBV20-1 and TRBJ1-2, with a weak D call TRBD1 (5 bases). Deletions cut 2 bases from V and 4 bases from J, with 14 bases between. This CDR3 is built from 14 residues. Germline CDR1 reads DFQATT; CDR2 reads SNEGSKA (reference sequence). CDR3 sequence reads: CSARQGEVSYGYTF. CDR3 nucleotides: TGCAGTGCTAGACAAGGGGAGGTTTCCTATGGCTACACCTTC.

The rearrangement joins TRBV3-1 to TRBJ1-5; perhaps TRBD1 as D (5 bases). The V end lost 5 bases, the J end lost 3 bases, and 8 bases lay between the germline ends. The germline gives CDR1 LGHDT, CDR2 YNNKEL (reference sequence). The CDR3 consists of 13 residues. CDR3 residues: CASSGGVNQPQHF. Here the CDR3 DNA reads TGTGCCAGCAGCGGGGGGGTCAATCAGCCCCAGCATTTT.

The rearrangement uses TRBV30 and TRBJ2-6; 8 positions match TRBD2. V trimming: 0 bases; J trimming: 0 bases; junction bases outside the gene matches: 16. This CDR3 is built from 21 residues. Germline V gene sequence: CDR1 GTSNPN, CDR2 SVGIG (reference sequence). In DNA, the CDR3 is TGTGCCTGGAGTGTCGGGTTACGGATACTAGCGGCAAGCTCTGGGGCCAACGTCCTGACTTTC. Translating gives CAWSVGLRILAASSGANVLTF.

This chain uses TRBV7-9 with TRBJ2-7, with a weak D call TRBD2 (7 bases). Trimming removed 8 bases from V and 2 bases from J, with 13 bases in between. This CDR3 has 13 residues. Looked up from germline, CDR1 is SEHNR and CDR2 is FQNEAQ (reference sequence). Here the CDR3 reads CASSQGGTYEQYF. CDR3 coding DNA: TGTGCCAGCTCACAGGGAGGGACCTACGAGCAGTACTTC. The full variable domain, in which reference TRBV7-9 and TRBJ2-7 provide the parts outside the CDR3, is DTGVSQNPRHKITKRGQNVTFRCDPISEHNRLYWYRQTLGQGPEFLTYFQNEAQLEKSRLLSDRFSAERPKGSFSTLEIQRTEQGDSAMYLCASSQGGTYEQYFGPGTRLTVT.

The CDR3 DNA reads TGTGCCAGCAGCATAGACAGGGGGCGAACTAACGGGGAGCTGTTTTTT. Its protein is CASSIDRGRTNGELFF. The chain recombines TRBV5-4 with TRBJ2-2, with TRBD1 matching 10 bases. J was trimmed by 7 bases and V by 4 bases; bases with no gene match: 10. Germline values: CDR1 SGHNT, CDR2 YYREEE (reference sequence). CDR3 length equals 16 residues.

The rearrangement links TRBV29-1 to TRBJ1-2; D may be TRBD1 (5 bases). There are 13 residues in the CDR3. Germline lookup yields CDR1 SQVTM and CDR2 ANQGSEA. The V gene lost 7 bases and the J gene lost 5 bases, with 17 bases spanning the gap. The CDR3: CSGRAGLGYGYTF. CDR3 DNA: TGCAGCGGAAGGGCAGGGTTGGGATATGGCTACACCTTC. Complete variable domain (other parts from reference TRBV29-1 and TRBJ1-2): SAVISQKPSRDICQRGTSLTIQCQVDSQVTMMFWYRQQPGQSLTLIATANQGSEATYESGFVIDKFPISRPNLTFSTLTVSNMSPEDSSIYLCSGRAGLGYGYTFGSGTRLTVV.

V and J are TRBV6-5 and TRBJ1-2; possibly TRBD1 for D (5 bases). With 4 bases removed from V and 8 bases from J, the gap between germline ends came to 14 bases. The CDR3 loop spans 13 amino acids. Germline V gives CDR1 MNHEY, CDR2 SVGAGI. The CDR3 region has the DNA TGTGCCAGCAGTTTGTCACGGGGGGACGGCTACACCTTC. Residues: CASSLSRGDGYTF.

The chain has TRBV28 and TRBJ2-5; D perhaps matches TRBD1 (5 bases). The CDR3 has 13 residues. The V gene's germline CDR1 is MDHEN and CDR2 SYDVKM. V was cut by 11 bases and J by 0 bases, with 13 bases left in between. The CDR3 nucleotides read TGTGCCTCATGGGGCAGAAACCAAGAGACCCAGTACTTC. This encodes CASWGRNQETQYF.

The chain joins TRBV9 to TRBJ1-6; 7 positions match TRBD1. CDR3 length equals 15 residues. With V trimmed by 3 bases and J by 6 bases, 6 bases remained unmatched. CDR1 and CDR2 from the germline V gene are SGDLS and YYNGEE. CDR3 sequence (DNA): TGTGCCAGCAGCGCAGACAGGGCGACTAATTCACCCCTCCACTTT. As protein: CASSADRATNSPLHF.

The gene calls are TRBV7-3 and TRBJ1-1; D not certain. The CDR3 consists of 16 residues. V gave up 1 base and J gave up 5 bases, with 17 bases separating them. CDR1 and CDR2 from the germline V gene are SGHTA and FQGTGA. CDR3 sequence: CASSLMPVRMGTEAFF. The CDR3 DNA sequence: TGTGCCAGCAGCTTAATGCCGGTGAGGATGGGGACTGAAGCTTTCTTT.

The chain recombines TRBV12-3 or TRBV12-4 with TRBJ2-6; maybe TRBD1 (6 bases). This CDR3 region has 17 residues. The germline V and J ends were trimmed by 7 bases and 0 bases, with 16 bases remaining between them. CDR3 bases: TGTGCCAGCACCCACCGGGACACGCACTCTGGGGCCAACGTCCTGACTTTC. Encoded protein: CASTHRDTHSGANVLTF.

This clonotype occurred once. The chain is built from TRBV9 and TRBJ2-2, with 12 bases lining up with TRBD2. The V and J ends lost 2 bases and 6 bases, in that order; junction bases with no gene match: 8. The CDR3 length is 17 residues. Germline V lookup: CDR1 SGDLS, CDR2 YYNGEE. The CDR3 is CASSVLILAGGSGELFF. The CDR3 coding sequence is TGTGCCAGCAGCGTGCTCATACTAGCGGGGGGATCCGGGGAGCTGTTTTTT.

This clonotype was picked up one time. CDR3 amino acids: CASSPTTVPSTEAFF. In nucleotides, the CDR3 is TGTGCCAGCAGCCCCACGACAGTCCCGAGCACTGAAGCTTTCTTT. This chain connects TRBV3-1 to TRBJ1-1, with a weak D call TRBD1 (5 bases). Germline-derived CDR1 and CDR2 are LGHDT and YNNKEL (reference sequence). This CDR3 is 15 amino acids long. Trimming took off 4 bases at V and 4 bases at J, with 16 bases between the two ends.

The V gene is TRBV14, the J gene TRBJ1-1; TRBD1 matches 11 bases. Germline values: CDR1 SGHDN, CDR2 FVKESK. The ends lost 4 bases at V and 5 bases at J; junction bases unmatched: 12. This CDR3 spans 17 amino acids. The CDR3 DNA reads TGTGCCAGCAGCCCGAGACGGATCCGGGACAGGGGGACTGAAGCTTTCTTT. This sequence encodes CASSPRRIRDRGTEAFF.